This passage covers 22 T cell receptor beta chains from one sample sequenced in a study of blood T cell repertoires in COVID-19. Clones were read by immunoSEQ multiplex PCR, and TCRdb kept only the in-frame ones, dropping some. The sample lists more than 100,000 clones, about four fifths occurring once. Sequences were obtained from peripheral blood. These receptors were collected from a woman aged 25 to 39 who had recovered from COVID-19.

This clone appeared a few times. An end of the junction does not agree with germline; a read error may underlie this. The rearrangement links TRBV11-2 to TRBJ2-1; perhaps TRBD1 as D (5 bases). From germline, CDR1 is SGHAT and CDR2 FQNNGV. CDR3 length: 13 amino acids. The CDR3 is CASSLDRNNEQFF. DNA for the CDR3: TGTGCCAGCAGCCTAGACAGAAACAATGAGCAGTTCTTC.

V gene TRBV19 combines with J gene TRBJ1-4; TRBD1 might be the D (5 bases). The CDR3 runs 13 residues. V lost 5 bases, J lost 7 bases, and 11 bases lay in between. Germline-derived CDR1 and CDR2 are LNHDA and SQIVND (reference sequence). The CDR3, as DNA: TGTGCCAGTAGTTTACCGGGGGGTGAAAAACTGTTTTTT. Amino acid sequence: CASSLPGGEKLFF.

The J gene is TRBJ1-5, the V gene TRBV6-1, with 9 positions matching TRBD1. The germline V gene encodes CDR1 MNHNS and CDR2 SASEGT. This CDR3 is 19 amino acids long. V shed 4 bases and J 0 bases; nucleotides not matched to a gene: 13. The DNA for the CDR3 is TGTGCCAGCAGTGCGGGAGGGGGACAGGGAGGGTATAGCAATCAGCCCCAGCATTTT. Translating it yields CASSAGGGQGGYSNQPQHF.

The chain recombines TRBV19 with TRBJ1-5; possible D gene TRBD1, 6 bases. This CDR3 has 18 residues. The V gene lost 3 bases and the J gene lost 6 bases, with 24 bases spanning the gap. The germline gives CDR1 LNHDA, CDR2 SQIVND (reference sequence). The CDR3 nucleotides read TGTGCCAGTAGTATGATAGCCTCTGGGACAAACGGGCGTCAGCCCCAGCATTTT. Translation: CASSMIASGTNGRQPQHF.

This clone was detected a few times. This chain connects TRBV5-1 to TRBJ2-1; 10 nucleotides agree with TRBD1. Germline CDR1 reads SGHRS; CDR2 reads YFSETQ. The CDR3 contains 14 residues. The junction had 9 bases not matched to a gene; V was cut back by 6 bases and J by 9 bases. CDR3 DNA sequence: TGCGCCAGCACTCAAGGACAGGGGGAGGGTGAGCAGTTCTTC. It is translated as CASTQGQGEGEQFF.

The CDR3 nucleotides read TGTGCCAGCAGCCCTACGGGGTATAATTCACCCCTCCACTTT. Protein sequence: CASSPTGYNSPLHF. This chain joins TRBV11-2 and TRBJ1-6; D not certain. Trimming took off 5 bases at V and 4 bases at J, with 9 bases between the two ends. The CDR3 consists of 14 residues. Per germline, CDR1 SGHAT and CDR2 FQNNGV. Combining the CDR3 with reference TRBV11-2 and TRBJ1-6 gives the whole variable domain EAGVAQSPRYKIIEKRQSVAFWCNPISGHATLYWYQQILGQGPKLLIQFQNNGVVDDSQLPKDRFSAERLKGVDSTLKIQPAKLEDSAVYLCASSPTGYNSPLHFGNGTRLTVT.

The chain carries TRBV9 and TRBJ2-3; the D gene is possibly TRBD2 (6 bases). The V gene lost 4 bases and the J gene lost 4 bases, with 19 bases spanning the gap. The CDR3 runs 16 residues. In germline, CDR1 is SGDLS, CDR2 YYNGEE. This CDR3 reads CASSPKAGSWADTQYF. The CDR3 DNA reads TGTGCCAGCAGCCCCAAAGCCGGGAGTTGGGCAGATACGCAGTATTTT.

The CDR3 DNA reads TGTGCCAGCAGCTTTCTAGCGGGGGCCAGCACAGATACGCAGTATTTT. It is translated as CASSFLAGASTDTQYF. The V and J genes are TRBV7-3 and TRBJ2-3, with 10 nucleotides matching TRBD2. J gave up 0 bases and V 3 bases, and 3 bases lay outside the gene matches. Germline CDR1 reads SGHTA; CDR2 reads FQGTGA. This CDR3 region has 16 residues.

This clone is a singleton in its sample. The V gene is TRBV5-1, the J gene TRBJ2-4, with TRBD2 matching 11 bases. The germline CDR1 and CDR2 sequences are SGHRS and YFSETQ. The CDR3 contains 15 residues. With V trimmed by 4 bases and J by 8 bases, 8 bases remained unmatched. CDR3 sequence: CASSRTSGGFDIQYF. The CDR3 DNA reads as TGCGCCAGCAGCCGCACTAGCGGGGGTTTTGACATTCAGTACTTC.

This chain connects TRBV14 to TRBJ1-1; D is ambiguous. V was cut by 4 bases and J by 4 bases, with 7 bases left in between. Germline V gene data show CDR1 as SGHDN and CDR2 as FVKESK. This CDR3 has 12 amino acids. The DNA of the CDR3 is TGTGCCAGCAGCCCCTGGGCCACTGAAGCTTTCTTT. It translates to CASSPWATEAFF. The full variable domain, in which reference TRBV14 and TRBJ1-1 provide the parts outside the CDR3, is EAGVTQFPSHSVIEKGQTVTLRCDPISGHDNLYWYRRVMGKEIKFLLHFVKESKQDESGMPNNRFLAERTGGTYSTLKVQPAELEDSGVYFCASSPWATEAFFGQGTRLTVV.

Turning to this clone: In the same sample, other DNA sequences code for this CDR3. The CDR3 reads CASSLQAMNTEAFF. In DNA form, the CDR3 reads TGTGCCAGCAGCTTGCAGGCTATGAACACTGAAGCTTTCTTT. The chain employs TRBV5-5 and TRBJ1-1; D gene ambiguous. This CDR3 spans 14 amino acids. V was pared by 1 base and J by 0 bases, with 7 bases between. Germline assignment: CDR1 SGHKS and CDR2 YYEKEE (reference sequence).

This chain joins TRBV2 and TRBJ2-7, with TRBD1 matching 7 bases. CDR3 length equals 12 residues. Per germline, CDR1 SNHLY and CDR2 FYNNEI. Trimming at V came to 7 bases and at J to 5 bases, leaving 5 bases not matched to a gene. CDR3 loop: CASIEQGNEQYF. In DNA form, the CDR3 reads TGTGCCAGCATCGAACAGGGGAACGAGCAGTACTTC.

The CDR3 loop is CASSLLAGGTDTQYF. DNA for the CDR3: TGTGCCAGCAGCCTCCTAGCGGGAGGCACAGATACGCAGTATTTT. J is TRBJ2-3 and V is TRBV2; 10 bases fit TRBD2. The CDR3 contains 15 residues. Germline lookup yields CDR1 SNHLY and CDR2 FYNNEI. The trim removed 6 bases at V and 1 base at J, leaving 4 bases unmatched.

V gene TRBV5-1 combines with J gene TRBJ2-1, with 14 bases matching TRBD2. V dropped 5 bases and J dropped 7; count of bases not matched to a gene: 5. Germline V gene lookup returns CDR1 SGHRS and CDR2 YFSETQ. CDR3 length: 15 amino acids. The CDR3 sequence: CASRDGTSGGNEQFF. Written as DNA, the CDR3 is TGCGCCAGCAGGGACGGGACTAGCGGGGGTAATGAGCAGTTCTTC.

The chain couples TRBV5-4 to TRBJ2-3, with 7 positions matching TRBD2. There are 14 residues in the CDR3. CDR1 and CDR2 (germline): SGHNT, YYREEE (reference sequence). V gave up 2 bases and J gave up 5 bases; unmatched junction bases: 5. The CDR3 nucleotides are TGTGCCAGCAGCTTAACGGGGGGTATAGATACGCAGTATTTT. Amino acids: CASSLTGGIDTQYF.

This rearrangement joins TRBV19 to TRBJ1-6; 8 positions match TRBD1. Trimming removed 8 bases from V and 8 bases from J; junction bases left unmatched: 5. This CDR3 is built from 13 residues. The V gene's germline CDR1 is LNHDA and CDR2 SQIVND (reference sequence). The CDR3 coding sequence is TGTGCCAGTGTGGACAGGGCATATTCACCCCTCCACTTT. This codes for CASVDRAYSPLHF.

The genes are TRBV14 and TRBJ1-4; a possible D gene is TRBD1 (6 bases). Germline-derived CDR1 and CDR2 are SGHDN and FVKESK. Trimming took 1 base from V and 8 from J, leaving 11 bases between them. The CDR3 is made up of 14 amino acids. CDR3 nucleotides: TGTGCCAGCAGCCAAGGCAGGGGAAGAGAAAAACTGTTTTTT. Encoded protein: CASSQGRGREKLFF. The whole variable domain, remainder taken from reference TRBV14 and TRBJ1-4, is EAGVTQFPSHSVIEKGQTVTLRCDPISGHDNLYWYRRVMGKEIKFLLHFVKESKQDESGMPNNRFLAERTGGTYSTLKVQPAELEDSGVYFCASSQGRGREKLFFGSGTQLSVL.

This chain connects TRBV6-6 to TRBJ1-1; D gene unclear. This CDR3 has 14 amino acids. Germline-derived CDR1 and CDR2 are MNHNY and SVGAGI (reference sequence). Trimming took 0 bases from V and 4 from J, leaving 9 bases between them. CDR3 region: CASSYSAESTEAFF. The CDR3, as DNA: TGTGCCAGCAGTTACTCCGCGGAATCCACTGAAGCTTTCTTT.

The chain joins TRBV6-1 to TRBJ1-2, with D unclear. The CDR3 has 13 amino acids. V was cut by 0 bases and J by 4 bases, with 6 bases left in between. Germline CDR1 and CDR2: MNHNS and SASEGT. CDR3 amino acids: CASSEATGYGYTF. The CDR3 nucleotides are TGTGCCAGCAGTGAAGCGACGGGCTATGGCTACACCTTC.

The chain joins TRBV11-2 to TRBJ2-7; 12 bases align to TRBD2. Germline V gene lookup returns CDR1 SGHAT and CDR2 FQNNGV. With 0 bases clipped from V and 7 bases from J, the junction kept 1 base outside the gene matches. The CDR3 spans 14 residues. CDR3 sequence reads: CASSLDGLAGEQYF. The CDR3 DNA follows: TGTGCCAGCAGCTTAGATGGACTAGCGGGAGAGCAGTACTTC.

This clone occurred a few times. J is TRBJ2-1 and V is TRBV7-9; TRBD2 matches 14 bases. V was clipped by 5 bases and J by 0 bases; unmatched bases: 6. Germline CDR1 and CDR2: SEHNR and FQNEAQ (reference sequence). The CDR3 contains 18 residues. The CDR3 DNA is TGTGCCAGCAGCGGACGGACTAGCGGGAGGTTCTCCTACAATGAGCAGTTCTTC. Amino acid sequence: CASSGRTSGRFSYNEQFF.

V gene TRBV5-1 combines with J gene TRBJ2-7; 11 bases match TRBD1. Trimming at V came to 2 bases and at J to 3 bases, leaving 7 bases not matched to a gene. CDR3 length: 16 amino acids. The germline CDR1 and CDR2 sequences are SGHRS and YFSETQ. For the CDR3, the DNA is TGCGCCAGCAGCTTAAGGACAGGGGGCGAAAACTACGAGCAGTACTTC. Translation gives CASSLRTGGENYEQYF. The full variable domain, rest sourced from reference TRBV5-1 and TRBJ2-7, is KAGVTQTPRYLIKTRGQQVTLSCSPISGHRSVSWYQQTPGQGLQFLFEYFSETQRNKGNFPGRFSGRQFSNSRSEMNVSTLELGDSALYLCASSLRTGGENYEQYFGPGTRLTVT.